The 14 T cell receptor beta chains reported below all come from one sample, sequenced in a study of blood T cell repertoires in COVID-19. Measured with immunoSEQ multiplex PCR; TCRdb has only the in-frame clones, and not every one. Of roughly 250,000 clones listed, 88% are singletons. Sequencing input: peripheral blood. These receptors were taken from a man between 60 and 70 years old who had recovered from COVID-19.

The chain employs TRBV30 and TRBJ2-3; D perhaps matches TRBD2 (7 bases). The CDR3 covers 16 residues. Germline loops: CDR1 GTSNPN, CDR2 SVGIG (reference sequence). V lost 4 bases to trimming and J lost 8 bases, with 25 bases between them. Written as DNA, the CDR3 is TGTGCCTGGATACAACGGGGGGCCCTGAGGTTAGGTACGCAGTATTTT. Translation: CAWIQRGALRLGTQYF.

J is TRBJ1-4 and V is TRBV18; no definite D call. This CDR3 has 14 amino acids. Germline CDR1 and CDR2: KGHSH and LQKENI. Trimming pared 6 bases from V and 5 bases from J, leaving 13 bases between. CDR3 protein: CASSPGRRNEKLFF. As DNA, the CDR3 is TGTGCCAGCTCTCCGGGAAGGAGGAATGAAAAACTGTTTTTT.

This clone was seen just once. This chain connects TRBV7-3 to TRBJ1-2; D gene uncertain. This CDR3 has 13 amino acids. CDR1 SGHTA and CDR2 FQGTGA come from the germline V gene. The ends were cut back, 1 base at V and 6 bases at J, with 9 bases in the middle. This chain's CDR3 is CASSLRGLDGYTF. For the CDR3, the DNA is TGTGCCAGCAGCTTAAGAGGGCTGGATGGCTACACCTTC.

The CDR3 here is CASSGGHGIEKLFF. Here the CDR3 DNA reads TGTGCCAGTAGTGGGGGACACGGGATTGAAAAACTGTTTTTT. J is TRBJ1-4 and V is TRBV19, with D maybe TRBD1 (6 bases). From germline, CDR1 is LNHDA and CDR2 SQIVND (reference sequence). The CDR3 has 14 amino acids. V lost 5 bases and J 7 bases, leaving 14 bases between the germline ends.

This clone was picked up many times. The chain is built from TRBV6-5 and TRBJ1-5; 9 bases fit TRBD1. The CDR3 sequence is 15 residues long. V shed 7 bases, J shed 2 bases, and the junction held 6 bases outside the gene matches. Per the germline V gene, CDR1 is MNHEY and CDR2 is SVGAGI. The CDR3 DNA sequence: TGTGCCAGCACCCCGGGACAGGGTGGCAATCAGCCCCAGCATTTT. Protein sequence: CASTPGQGGNQPQHF.

This chain uses TRBV9 with TRBJ1-3; D unclear. Germline V gene data show CDR1 as SGDLS and CDR2 as YYNGEE. CDR3 length: 15 amino acids. Trimming took off 0 bases at V and 0 bases at J, with 7 bases between the two ends. This CDR3 reads CASSVAGSSGNTIYF. The CDR3 region has the DNA TGTGCCAGCAGCGTAGCAGGTTCCTCTGGAAACACCATATATTTT.

The rearrangement uses TRBV2 and TRBJ1-1; 12 positions agree with TRBD1. Germline CDR1 and CDR2: SNHLY and FYNNEI. CDR3 length: 14 residues. The trim removed 8 bases at V and 11 bases at J, leaving 12 bases unmatched. In DNA, the CDR3 is TGTGCCAGCTTTCCCGGGACAGGGGGCGCTGGGGCTTTCTTT. This translates into CASFPGTGGAGAFF.

This rearrangement joins TRBV6-5 to TRBJ2-1, with TRBD2 identical over 8 bases. Germline CDR1 reads MNHEY; CDR2 reads SVGAGI. The CDR3 consists of 15 residues. V lost 6 bases, J lost 6 bases, and 10 bases stayed unmatched. The CDR3 coding sequence is TGTGCCAGCAGGACCCCGGGACTAGTTACCAATGAGCAGTTCTTC. It codes for CASRTPGLVTNEQFF.

This chain connects TRBV18 to TRBJ2-1, with D possibly being TRBD2 (6 bases). CDR1 and CDR2 (germline): KGHSH, LQKENI. This CDR3 region has 15 residues. V was shortened by 4 bases and J by 4 bases, with 14 bases between the two germline ends. The DNA of the CDR3 is TGTGCCAGCTCACTCGGGACTGGCCATTACAATGAGCAGTTCTTC. It codes for CASSLGTGHYNEQFF.

The rearrangement uses TRBV25-1 and TRBJ1-1; tentative D call: TRBD1 (5 bases). The CDR3 loop spans 14 amino acids. The germline V gene has CDR1 MGHDK and CDR2 SYGVNS. V dropped 6 bases and J dropped 0 bases, with 11 bases sitting between them. CDR3 sequence reads: CASRVRGMNTEAFF. CDR3 DNA: TGTGCCAGCAGGGTGCGGGGCATGAACACTGAAGCTTTCTTT.

The V and J genes are TRBV9 and TRBJ1-6; D is undetermined. Trimming left V 0 bases short and J 4 bases short, with 5 bases between. This CDR3 region has 14 residues. CDR1 SGDLS and CDR2 YYNGEE come from the germline V gene. Here the CDR3 DNA reads TGTGCCAGCAGCGTAGGTCTTTATAATTCACCCCTCCACTTT. Residues: CASSVGLYNSPLHF.

The chain links TRBV6-5 to TRBJ2-1; 7 bases align to TRBD2. Germline CDR1 reads MNHEY; CDR2 reads SVGAGI. V lost 5 bases and J lost 7; bases outside the gene matches: 8. The CDR3 runs 14 residues. The CDR3 bases are TGTGCCAGCAGTACCCTAGCGGCGCCTAATGAGCAGTTCTTC. This gives the protein CASSTLAAPNEQFF.

DNA of the CDR3: TGCGCCAGCAGATCGACACCTGCTAACTATGGCTACACCTTC. Translation: CASRSTPANYGYTF. V usage is TRBV5-1 and J usage is TRBJ1-2; the D is unclear. V lost 5 bases, J lost 0 bases, and 11 bases lay in between. CDR1 and CDR2 (germline): SGHRS, YFSETQ. This CDR3 comprises 14 residues.

Only a few counts were recorded for this clone. The chain has TRBV18 and TRBJ1-4; 8 nucleotides line up with TRBD1. Germline CDR1 reads KGHSH; CDR2 reads LQKENI. This CDR3 contains 16 residues. V dropped 2 bases and J dropped 6; count of bases not matched to a gene: 8. CDR3 sequence (DNA): TGTGCCAGCTCACCATCGAGGACAGGGAGTTATGAAAAACTGTTTTTT. It yields the protein CASSPSRTGSYEKLFF.